What follows describes a single T cell receptor beta chain. Relative to the germline gene, one junction end is altered; a read error may explain this. This CDR3 contains 12 residues. CDR1 GTSNPN and CDR2 SVGIG come from the germline V gene (reference sequence). The sample comes from a study of blood T cell repertoires in COVID-19. Study as a whole: From the United States, Italy and Spain came samples of acute and convalescent COVID-19. From T cells, B-cell-depleted T cells, or PBMCs came the material, which was cDNA or gDNA.

Followed over time, Seattle patients had been enrolled while infection was active. Original handling: It was from reference gene primer amplification that nucleated cell counts were estimated. The repertoire was sequenced with immunoSEQ multiplex PCR; TCRdb's copy has only in-frame clones and lacks some. V and J calls and clone size follow that table, whereas D and trimming were derived from the DNA. Of about 43,000 clones listed, about 86% were seen once; the top ten hold roughly 3.7%. Input material: peripheral blood. The receptor was isolated from a man aged 40-55 years with COVID-19, enrolled during active disease. The chain uses TRBV30 and TRBJ2-7; 9 positions agree with TRBD2. In DNA form, the CDR3 reads TGTGCCTGGAGTATAACGACTAGCGGTACTTCTTTT. Its protein product is CAWSITTSGTSF.